This is a list of T cell receptor beta chains from one sample in a study of blood T cells in healthy people across ages. TCRdb redid the calling of the 5' RACE reads with MiXCR, one entry per CDR3 protein. This table has about 1.8 million distinct CDR3 sequences, less than 50% appearing once. Specimen: blood. The source of these receptors is a woman aged 40 to 49 in good health. CDR3s include the opening cysteine and the closing phenylalanine or tryptophan.

j_call v_call cdr3_aa
TRBJ1-2 TRBV6-5 CASSYSSEGGAGYTF
TRBJ2-7 TRBV27 CASSLSGDFVSYEQYF
TRBJ1-2 TRBV28 CASRPGQLDYGYTF
TRBJ2-7 TRBV29-1 CSVEGHQGSEQYF
TRBJ1-5 TRBV19 CASSIDPAQPQHF
TRBJ1-5 TRBV6-1 CASFEVLSNQPQHF
TRBJ2-7 TRBV3-1 CASSHWDRQYEQYF
TRBJ2-7 TRBV4-3 CASSQDLSRSSGSYEQYF
TRBJ2-7 TRBV21-1 CASRPASGSYEQYF
TRBJ2-3 TRBV7-9 CASSPPRVGGRTDTQYF
TRBJ2-7 TRBV9 CASSVGADAVYEQYF
TRBJ2-4 TRBV29-1 CSVGRGLGNEQYF
TRBJ1-6 TRBV25-1 CASRATAGYNSPLHF
TRBJ2-1 TRBV20-1 CSARDTSGAYNEQFF
TRBJ2-5 TRBV12-3/TRBV12-4 CASKLQETQYF
TRBJ2-1 TRBV6-5 CASSNEGLAGSNEQFF
TRBJ1-1 TRBV20-1 CSAGLRQNTEAFF
TRBJ2-2 TRBV7-2 CASSTTGARNTGELFF
TRBJ2-1 TRBV6-2/TRBV6-3 CASSYQLDRGYYNEQFF
TRBJ2-1 TRBV29-1 CSVEGLAGNYNEQFF
TRBJ2-3 TRBV28 CASSSTTGGAGTDTQYF
TRBJ1-2 TRBV4-3 CASSQDRAAPSNYGYTF
TRBJ1-4 TRBV5-1 CASSLGNHEKLFF
TRBJ1-6 TRBV6-6 CASSWGETNNSPLHF
TRBJ2-4 TRBV20-1 CSAKTGDGQYF
TRBJ2-3 TRBV3-1 CASSWATDTQYF
TRBJ2-1 TRBV20-1 CSAPAMGLAGGRYNEQFF
TRBJ2-7 TRBV6-1 CASSEVGGLYEQYF
TRBJ1-2 TRBV7-6 CASSPAAGYGYTF
TRBJ2-7 TRBV29-1 CSVETPQGEAEQYF
TRBJ2-5 TRBV20-1 CSATNQGGETQYF
TRBJ2-5 TRBV7-9 CASSLSAFETQYF
TRBJ2-5 TRBV5-6 CASNAALQETQYF
TRBJ2-7 TRBV4-3 CASSQMDRSSYEQYF
TRBJ2-3 TRBV7-9 CASGLAGGTDTQYF
TRBJ2-5 TRBV7-2 CASSLAARGLTETQYF
TRBJ2-4 TRBV7-9 CASSLRELQYF
TRBJ2-1 TRBV20-1 CSASLPLAGVINEQFF
TRBJ2-4 TRBV20-1 CSASPERRAKNIQYF
TRBJ2-5 TRBV4-1 CASSQEGTVETQYF
TRBJ2-5 TRBV20-1 CSAMSGVRETQYF
TRBJ2-5 TRBV20-1 CSAPKRGAQETQYF
TRBJ2-7 TRBV7-2 CASRSPGQGAAGSSYEQYF
TRBJ1-1 TRBV28 CASSLTQGPNTEAFF
NA TRBV2 CASRTTVRTQYF
TRBJ1-2 TRBV7-9 CASSPQVASNYGYTF
TRBJ1-6 TRBV28 CASSFWVDSPLHF
TRBJ1-2 TRBV7-2 CASSYRRGAYGYTF
TRBJ2-7 TRBV6-1 CASSAQDAPAYEQYF
TRBJ2-6 TRBV11-2 CASSLVVSAYQSSSGANVLTF
TRBJ1-1 TRBV12-3/TRBV12-4 CASSSTLMKGEAFF
TRBJ2-1 TRBV20-1 CSARDPSGGTNEQFF
TRBJ2-1 TRBV29-1 CSVGQNEQFF
TRBJ2-1 TRBV9 CASSVVQGDTNEQFF
TRBJ2-3 TRBV21-1 CASSSQGQGKNTQYF
TRBJ2-5 TRBV7-2 CASDAGLRETQYF